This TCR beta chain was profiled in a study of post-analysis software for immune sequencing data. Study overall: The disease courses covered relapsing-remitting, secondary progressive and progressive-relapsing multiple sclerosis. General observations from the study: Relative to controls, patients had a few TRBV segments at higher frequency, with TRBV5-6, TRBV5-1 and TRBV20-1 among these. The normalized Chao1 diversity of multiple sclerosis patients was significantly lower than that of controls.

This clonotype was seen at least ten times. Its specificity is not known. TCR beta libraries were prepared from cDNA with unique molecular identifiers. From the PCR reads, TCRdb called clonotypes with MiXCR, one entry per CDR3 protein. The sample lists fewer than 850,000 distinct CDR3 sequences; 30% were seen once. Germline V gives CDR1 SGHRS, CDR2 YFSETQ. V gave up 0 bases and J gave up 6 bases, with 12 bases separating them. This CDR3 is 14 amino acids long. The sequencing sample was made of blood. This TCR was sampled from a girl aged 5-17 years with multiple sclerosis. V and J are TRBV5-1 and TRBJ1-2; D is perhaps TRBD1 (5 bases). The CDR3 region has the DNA TGCGCCAGCAGCTTGGAGCAGGGCCTGGATGGCTACACCTTC. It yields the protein CASSLEQGLDGYTF.